These 22 T cell receptor beta chains were sequenced from one sample in a study of molecular identifiers for immune sequencing clone quantification. In TCRdb, the PCR reads were re-called with MiXCR into one record per CDR3 protein. This table holds about 630,000 distinct CDR3 sequences, about 25% found once. Sequenced input: naive CD8+ T cells from blood, with Jurkat cell RNA spiked in. This sample's subset: FACS-sorted CD8+CD4-CCR7+CD45RA+ naive T cells. The receptors derive from a human donor in good health. Some libraries in this study had Jurkat cell RNA spiked in.

This clonotype has only one observation. The chain carries TRBV7-9 and TRBJ2-2; 9 nucleotides line up with TRBD2. CDR1 and CDR2 (germline): SEHNR, FQNEAQ (reference sequence). This CDR3 has 17 residues. V shed 3 bases, J shed 0 bases, and the junction held 5 bases outside the gene matches. The DNA of the CDR3 is TGTGCCAGCAGCTTCAGAGCGGGAGGCCCGAACACCGGGGAGCTGTTTTTT. Its translation: CASSFRAGGPNTGELFF.

This clonotype has a handful of counts. The rearrangement joins TRBV28 to TRBJ1-2; 9 bases fit TRBD1. Losses at the gene ends were 7 bases for V and 4 bases for J; bases not matched to a gene: 13. The CDR3 contains 16 residues. Germline loops: CDR1 MDHEN, CDR2 SYDVKM. CDR3 in DNA: TGTGCCAGCACCCACGCATGGGGACAGGGTTCCTATGGCTACACCTTC. Amino acid sequence: CASTHAWGQGSYGYTF.

The J gene is TRBJ2-3, the V gene TRBV6-4; D is possibly TRBD2 (6 bases). The CDR3 totals 15 residues. The germline V gene encodes CDR1 MRHNA and CDR2 SNTAGT. V lost 6 bases to trimming and J lost 2 bases, with 15 bases between them. Here the CDR3 DNA reads TGTGCCAGCAGCTCCTCGGGACTCACCACAGATACGCAGTATTTT. This sequence encodes CASSSSGLTTDTQYF.

The table lists this clonotype with many counts. This chain connects TRBV19 to TRBJ2-1; 9 nucleotides line up with TRBD2. Unmatched junction bases numbered 13, after V lost 3 bases and J lost 4 bases. This CDR3 is built from 18 residues. CDR1 is LNHDA and CDR2 is SQIVND in the germline V gene (reference sequence). The CDR3 DNA is TGTGCCAGTAGTATTTTAGCGGGGGAATTGCTCCCATACAATGAGCAGTTCTTC. Translated: CASSILAGELLPYNEQFF.

In its sample, this clonotype was seen many times. V gene TRBV20-1 combines with J gene TRBJ2-1; 13 nucleotides line up with TRBD2. The germline gives CDR1 DFQATT, CDR2 SNEGSKA (reference sequence). The CDR3 extends over 15 amino acids. The J segment lost 7 bases and the V segment lost 3 bases, leaving 6 bases of the junction unmatched. In DNA form, the CDR3 reads TGCAGTGCTAGTAGACTAGCGGGGGGAAGGAATGAGCAGTTCTTC. This codes for CSASRLAGGRNEQFF.

The sample holds a few counts of this clonotype. The genes are TRBV6-2 or TRBV6-3 and TRBJ1-5; D call uncertain. The CDR3 covers 16 residues. V lost 6 bases and J lost 1, with 16 bases in between. CDR1 is MNHEY, CDR2 SVGEGT, per germline. The CDR3 here is CASSHRRSSSNQPQHF. CDR3 nucleotide sequence: TGTGCCAGCAGCCATAGACGATCATCGAGCAATCAGCCCCAGCATTTT.

This clonotype was picked up a small number of times. The rearrangement joins TRBV28 to TRBJ2-7; 10 nucleotides align to TRBD1. Germline V lookup: CDR1 MDHEN, CDR2 SYDVKM. The ends lost 4 bases at V and 5 bases at J; junction bases unmatched: 5. This CDR3 has 14 amino acids. The CDR3 DNA reads TGTGCCAGCAGTTCCCGACAGGGGGCCGACGAGCAGTACTTC. This sequence encodes CASSSRQGADEQYF.

This clonotype was counted only a few times. The gene calls are TRBV9 and TRBJ2-7, with 10 positions matching TRBD1. Germline trimming cut 6 bases from V and 2 bases from J; bases unmatched to any gene: 5. The CDR3 totals 14 residues. CDR1 and CDR2 from the germline V gene are SGDLS and YYNGEE. The CDR3 spells CASTFGTGAYEQYF. The CDR3 DNA follows: TGTGCCAGCACCTTCGGGACAGGGGCCTACGAGCAGTACTTC. Full variable domain (outside the CDR3, taken from reference TRBV9 and TRBJ2-7): DSGVTQTPKHLITATGQRVTLRCSPRSGDLSVYWYQQSLDQGLQFLIQYYNGEERAKGNILERFSAQQFPDLHSELNLSSLELGDSALYFCASTFGTGAYEQYFGPGTRLTVT.

With respect to this clonotype: A much more abundant neighbour one base away suggests this may be a read error. The V and J genes are TRBV19 and TRBJ2-7; 9 bases are shared with TRBD2. In germline, CDR1 is LNHDA, CDR2 SQIVND (reference sequence). The CDR3 is 13 amino acids. The CDR3 DNA follows: TGTTCCAGTAGTATTCTTAGCGGGAGCGAGCAGTACTTC. Encoded protein: CSSSILSGSEQYF.

V gene TRBV4-1 combines with J gene TRBJ2-7; tentative D call: TRBD2 (5 bases). From germline, CDR1 is MGHRA and CDR2 YSYEKL. There are 14 residues in the CDR3. Trimming pared 4 bases from V and 5 bases from J, leaving 15 bases between. The CDR3 DNA sequence: TGCGCCAGCAGCCTCCACAGTCAGGAGGACGAGCAGTACTTC. This gives the protein CASSLHSQEDEQYF.

The chain joins TRBV23-1 to TRBJ2-1, with TRBD2 matching 10 bases. TRBV23-1 falls under the ORF class, with uncertain function. This CDR3 is built from 16 residues. V lost 0 bases to trimming and J lost 7 bases; unmatched junction nucleotides: 6. CDR3 region: CASSQSEAGGRNEQFF. The CDR3 DNA is TGCGCCAGCAGTCAATCAGAAGCGGGAGGGCGGAATGAGCAGTTCTTC.

J is TRBJ2-7 and V is TRBV27; D is perhaps TRBD2 (7 bases). The CDR3 runs to 15 residues. Trimming shortened V by 6 bases and J by 5 bases, and 20 bases separated the two germline ends. Germline CDR1 and CDR2: MNHEY and SMNVEV (reference sequence). Written as DNA, the CDR3 is TGTGCCAGCAGAGCCAGAAGGGGGGGCCTTGACGAGCAGTACTTC. As protein: CASRARRGGLDEQYF.

This clonotype was counted many times. The chain joins TRBV4-3 to TRBJ1-1; 12 positions agree with TRBD1. The CDR3 is 19 amino acids. V gave up 0 bases and J gave up 1 base; unmatched junction bases: 9. The germline CDR1 and CDR2 sequences are LGHNA and YSLEER. The DNA of the CDR3 is TGCGCCAGCAGCCAAGATAAGGGGGACAGGGGGCGGAAGAACACTGAAGCTTTCTTT. This translates into CASSQDKGDRGRKNTEAFF.

This clonotype was detected only a few times. The V and J genes are TRBV7-9 and TRBJ1-2, with 11 bases lining up with TRBD1. The CDR3 contains 14 residues. J lost 8 bases, V lost 3 bases, and 5 bases had no gene match. Germline V gives CDR1 SEHNR, CDR2 FQNEAQ (reference sequence). The CDR3 DNA is TGTGCCAGCAGCTTTGGACAGGGGGCTTGGGGCTACACCTTC. Amino acids: CASSFGQGAWGYTF.

This clonotype has ten or more counts. This chain uses TRBV28 with TRBJ2-3, with 7 bases lining up with TRBD2. From germline, CDR1 is MDHEN and CDR2 SYDVKM. There are 17 residues in the CDR3. The junction had 11 bases not matched to a gene; V was cut back by 3 bases and J by 2 bases. DNA of the CDR3: TGTGCCAGCAGTTTTAGGTCGATGGCGGGAGCCACAGATACGCAGTATTTT. The encoded protein is CASSFRSMAGATDTQYF.

Only one count was recorded for this clonotype. The CDR3 ends on some other residue instead of the conserved phenylalanine or tryptophan, so this is likely a read error. As DNA, the CDR3 is TGTGCCAGCAGCTTCCCCAAGAGGGGGGCAACTTCGGAGACCCAGTACTCC. It is translated as CASSFPKRGATSETQYS. This chain connects TRBV7-8 to TRBJ2-5, with D possibly being TRBD1 or TRBD2 (6 bases each). CDR1 SGHVS and CDR2 FQNEAQ come from the germline V gene. V was trimmed by 3 bases and J by 5 bases, leaving 22 bases between them. There are 17 residues in the CDR3.

As regards this clonotype: Given a much more abundant clone one base away, this may be a read error. This rearrangement joins TRBV3-1 to TRBJ1-2, with D possibly TRBD1 on 6 matching bases. Germline-derived CDR1 and CDR2 are LGHDT and YNNKEL (reference sequence). The length of the CDR3 is 12 residues. The CDR3 DNA follows: TGTGCCAGCAGTAGGACAGTCTATAGCTACACCTTC. Translation gives CASSRTVYSYTF.

This clonotype has a count of ten or more. J is TRBJ1-5 and V is TRBV10-2, with D possibly matching TRBD1 (6 bases). Trimming cost V 6 bases and J 0 bases, with 9 bases left between them. Germline CDR1 WSHSY, CDR2 SAAADI. This CDR3 region has 14 residues. The CDR3 nucleotides are TGCGCCAGCAGGGACAGCTCTAGCAATCAGCCCCAGCATTTT. Its translation is CASRDSSSNQPQHF.

The V call is TRBV20-1, the J call TRBJ2-7; TRBD2 matches at 12 bases. Germline values: CDR1 DFQATT, CDR2 SNEGSKA (reference sequence). V lost 5 bases, J lost 6 bases, and 14 bases stayed unmatched. This CDR3 has 16 amino acids. The CDR3 here is CSAPGPLAGGLGEQYF. The CDR3, as DNA: TGCAGTGCTCCAGGGCCGCTAGCGGGAGGGCTGGGCGAGCAGTACTTC.

On this clonotype itself: One junction end disagrees with the germline gene, perhaps due to a read error. The chain combines TRBV20-1 with TRBJ1-2; D is unclear. The CDR3 sequence is 13 residues long. The germline CDR1 and CDR2 sequences are DFQATT and SNEGSKA (reference sequence). The CDR3 DNA is TGCAGTGCTAGAGATCCGGCAGCATATGGCTACTCCTTC. Translation: CSARDPAAYGYSF.

This clonotype was found a few times. This chain connects TRBV7-9 to TRBJ2-7; 11 bases map to TRBD2. CDR1 is SEHNR, CDR2 FQNEAQ, per germline (reference sequence). Trimming removed 4 bases from V and 0 bases from J; junction bases left unmatched: 2. The CDR3 sequence is 15 residues long. The CDR3 DNA reads TGTGCCAGCAGCTCGGGACTAGCGGACTCCTACGAGCAGTACTTC. The encoded protein is CASSSGLADSYEQYF.

Notes on this clonotype: This may come from a read error, since a much larger clone is one base off. This chain joins TRBV7-9 and TRBJ2-7; D is perhaps TRBD2 (5 bases). This CDR3 is built from 13 residues. Germline V gives CDR1 SEHNR, CDR2 FQNEAQ (reference sequence). The germline V and J ends were trimmed by 11 bases and 7 bases, with 21 bases remaining between them. The CDR3 bases are TGTGCCGGCACATTTGTCCCGGCGGGTGAGCAGTACTTC. This encodes CAGTFVPAGEQYF.